The 4 T cell receptor beta chains below all came from one sample that was sequenced in a study of Graves' ophthalmopathy and Graves' hyperthyroidism. RNA served as the template for amplifying TCR beta CDR3 regions. In the first round, RT-PCR was carried out with HTBI primers, and a multiplex PCR formed the second round. TCRdb reanalysed the multiplex PCR reads using MiXCR and keeps one entry per CDR3 protein. This sample has about 700,000 distinct CDR3 sequences, with approximately 40% found just once. Sample: peripheral blood. Receptors were obtained from an adult man with Graves' ophthalmopathy.

J is TRBJ2-7 and V is TRBV20-1; 8 bases match TRBD2. CDR3 length equals 15 residues. Germline V CDR1 and CDR2: DFQATT, SNEGSKA (reference sequence). V trimming: 3 bases; J trimming: 1 base; junction bases outside the gene matches: 8. The CDR3 sequence: CSARKPGLESYEQYF. The CDR3 DNA is TGCAGTGCTAGGAAACCGGGACTAGAATCCTACGAGCAGTACTTC.

The chain has TRBV2 and TRBJ1-1; a possible D gene is TRBD1 (5 bases). Germline V gene data show CDR1 as SNHLY and CDR2 as FYNNEI. V was shortened by 6 bases and J by 1 base, with 18 bases between the two germline ends. This CDR3 spans 16 amino acids. DNA of the CDR3: TGTGCCAGCAGCCAGGCCTCCGGGGGACCGAACACTGAAGCTTTCTTT. Its translation is CASSQASGGPNTEAFF.

This clonotype was detected only a few times. This chain links TRBV7-2 with TRBJ2-5, with TRBD2 matching over 8 bases. The CDR3 loop spans 17 amino acids. V was pared by 4 bases and J by 3 bases, with 13 bases of the junction left unmatched. CDR1 is SGHTA and CDR2 is FQGNSA in the germline V gene. The CDR3 reads CASSSLPYLAGKETQYF. CDR3 nucleotide sequence: TGTGCCAGCAGCTCCCTCCCGTACCTAGCGGGTAAAGAGACCCAGTACTTC.

The chain uses TRBV7-2 and TRBJ2-7, with D perhaps TRBD1 or TRBD2 (5 bases each). The CDR3 is 13 amino acids. Germline CDR1 SGHTA, CDR2 FQGNSA. The germline V and J ends were trimmed by 4 bases and 4 bases, with 11 bases remaining between them. This chain's CDR3 is CASSSGTFYEQYF. The CDR3, as DNA: TGTGCCAGCAGCTCCGGGACGTTTTACGAGCAGTACTTC. The full variable domain, its missing parts supplied by reference TRBV7-2 and TRBJ2-7, is GAGVSQSPSNKVTEKGKDVELRCDPISGHTALYWYRQSLGQGLEFLIYFQGNSAPDKSGLPSDRFSAERTGGSVSTLTIQRTQQEDSAVYLCASSSGTFYEQYFGPGTRLTVT.